This TCR beta chain came from a study of T-cell reconstitution after alpha-beta-depleted transplantation in children. TCRbeta library construction was performed incorporating unique molecular identifiers. TCRdb independently ran MiXCR on the PCR reads; one entry per CDR3 protein. The sample lists about 500,000 distinct CDR3 sequences, 30% to 35% occurring once. Germline V lookup: CDR1 MNHEY, CDR2 SVGEGT. Trimming stripped 2 bases from V and 7 bases from J, with 22 bases between. The CDR3 is 17 residues long. In this sample, this clonotype turned up a few times. V usage is TRBV6-2 or TRBV6-3 and J usage is TRBJ2-3; no definite D call. Sequencing used PBMCs from the stem cell graft donor, obtained from the stem cell graft. The TCR was taken from a human donor who donated a stem cell graft to a child with aplastic anemia. This CDR3 is CASSYGHVLRDDYTQYF. CDR3 in DNA: TGTGCCAGCAGTTACGGTCACGTCCTCCGAGATGACTATACGCAGTATTTT.